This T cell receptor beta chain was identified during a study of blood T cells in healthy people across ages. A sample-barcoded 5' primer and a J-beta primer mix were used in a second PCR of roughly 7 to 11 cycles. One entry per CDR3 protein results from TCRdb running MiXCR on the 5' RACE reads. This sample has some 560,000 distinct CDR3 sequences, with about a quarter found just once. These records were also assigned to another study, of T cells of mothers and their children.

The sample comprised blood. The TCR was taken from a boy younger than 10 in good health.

The CDR3 protein is CSARQTTGANTGELFF. The CDR3 nucleotides read TGCAGTGCTAGACAAACGACAGGGGCGAACACCGGGGAGCTGTTTTTT. The genes are TRBV20-1 and TRBJ2-2; 8 bases are a match to TRBD1. The CDR3 is 16 residues long. Germline V CDR1 and CDR2: DFQATT, SNEGSKA (reference sequence). V shed 2 bases, J shed 0 bases, and the junction held 5 bases outside the gene matches.